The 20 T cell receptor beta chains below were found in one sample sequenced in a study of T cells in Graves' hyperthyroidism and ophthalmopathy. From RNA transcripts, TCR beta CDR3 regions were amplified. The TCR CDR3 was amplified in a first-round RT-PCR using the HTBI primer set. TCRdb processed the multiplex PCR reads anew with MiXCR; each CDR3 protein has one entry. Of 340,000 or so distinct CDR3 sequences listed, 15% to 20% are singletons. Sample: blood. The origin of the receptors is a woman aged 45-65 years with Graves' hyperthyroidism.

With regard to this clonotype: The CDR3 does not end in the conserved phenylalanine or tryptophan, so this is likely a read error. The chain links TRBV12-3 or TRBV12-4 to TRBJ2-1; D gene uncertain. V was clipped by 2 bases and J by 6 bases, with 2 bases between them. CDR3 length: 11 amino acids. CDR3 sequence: CASSLFNEQFS. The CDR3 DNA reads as TGTGCCAGCAGTTTATTCAATGAGCAGTTCTCC.

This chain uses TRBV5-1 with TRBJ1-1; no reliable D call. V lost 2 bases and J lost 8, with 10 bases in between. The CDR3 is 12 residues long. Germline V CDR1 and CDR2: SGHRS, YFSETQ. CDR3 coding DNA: TGCGCCAGCAGCTTCACCGGGAGCGAAGCTTTCTTT. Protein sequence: CASSFTGSEAFF.

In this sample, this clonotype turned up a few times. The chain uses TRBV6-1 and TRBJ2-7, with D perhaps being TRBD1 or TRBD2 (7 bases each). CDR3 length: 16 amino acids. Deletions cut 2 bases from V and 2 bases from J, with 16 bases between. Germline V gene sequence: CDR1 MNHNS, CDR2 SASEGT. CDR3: CASSEFPGGGPYEQYV. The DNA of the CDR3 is TGTGCCAGCAGTGAATTCCCAGGGGGGGGGCCCTACGAGCAGTACGTC.

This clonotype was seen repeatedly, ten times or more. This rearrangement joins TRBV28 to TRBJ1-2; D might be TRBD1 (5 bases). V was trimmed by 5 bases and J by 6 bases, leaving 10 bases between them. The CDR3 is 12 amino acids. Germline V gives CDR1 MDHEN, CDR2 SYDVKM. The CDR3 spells CASSEQVDGYTF. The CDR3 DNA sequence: TGTGCCAGCAGTGAACAGGTGGATGGCTACACCTTC.

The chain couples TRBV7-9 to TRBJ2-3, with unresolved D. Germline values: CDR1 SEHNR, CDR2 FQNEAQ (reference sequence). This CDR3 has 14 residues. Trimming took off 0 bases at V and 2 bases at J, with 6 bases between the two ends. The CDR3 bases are TGTGCCAGCAGCTTAGCAGAAGACACAGATACGCAGTATTTT. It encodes CASSLAEDTDTQYF.

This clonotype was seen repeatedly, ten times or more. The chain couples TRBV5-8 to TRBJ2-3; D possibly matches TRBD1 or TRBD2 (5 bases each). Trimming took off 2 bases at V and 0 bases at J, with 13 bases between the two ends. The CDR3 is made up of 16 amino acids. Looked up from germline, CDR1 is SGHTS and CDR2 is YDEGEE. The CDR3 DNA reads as TGTGCCAGCAGCTTAGACCCATGGGGGAGCACAGATACGCAGTATTTT. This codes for CASSLDPWGSTDTQYF.

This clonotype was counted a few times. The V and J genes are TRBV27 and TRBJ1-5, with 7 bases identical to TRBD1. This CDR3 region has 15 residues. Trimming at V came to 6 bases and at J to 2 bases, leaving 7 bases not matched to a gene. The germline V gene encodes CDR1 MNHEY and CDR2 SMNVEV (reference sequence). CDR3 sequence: CASRRLGQGNQPQHF. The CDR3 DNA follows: TGTGCCAGCAGGAGGTTAGGACAGGGCAATCAGCCCCAGCATTTT.

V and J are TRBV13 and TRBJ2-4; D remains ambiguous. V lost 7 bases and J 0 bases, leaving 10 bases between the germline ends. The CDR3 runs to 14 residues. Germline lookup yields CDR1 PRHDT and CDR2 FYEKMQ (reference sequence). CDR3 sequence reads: CASTSNLAKNIQYF. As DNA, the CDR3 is TGTGCCAGCACGTCGAATTTAGCCAAAAACATTCAGTACTTC. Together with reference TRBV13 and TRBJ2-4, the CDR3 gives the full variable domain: AAGVIQSPRHLIKEKRETATLKCYPIPRHDTVYWYQQGPGQDPQFLISFYEKMQSDKGSIPDRFSAQQFSDYHSELNMSSLELGDSALYFCASTSNLAKNIQYFGAGTRLSVL.

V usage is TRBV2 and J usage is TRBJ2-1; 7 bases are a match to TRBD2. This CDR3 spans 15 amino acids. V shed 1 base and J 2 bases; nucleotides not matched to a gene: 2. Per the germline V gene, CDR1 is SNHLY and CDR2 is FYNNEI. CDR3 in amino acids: CASSEETSAYNEQFF. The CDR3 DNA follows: TGTGCCAGCAGTGAAGAAACTAGCGCCTACAATGAGCAGTTCTTC.

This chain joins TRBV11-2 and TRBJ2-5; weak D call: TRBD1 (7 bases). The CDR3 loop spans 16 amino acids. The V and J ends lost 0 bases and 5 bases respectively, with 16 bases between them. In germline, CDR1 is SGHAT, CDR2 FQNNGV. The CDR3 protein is CASSLESEGAGETQYF. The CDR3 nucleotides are TGTGCCAGCAGCTTAGAGAGCGAGGGGGCGGGGGAGACCCAGTACTTC.

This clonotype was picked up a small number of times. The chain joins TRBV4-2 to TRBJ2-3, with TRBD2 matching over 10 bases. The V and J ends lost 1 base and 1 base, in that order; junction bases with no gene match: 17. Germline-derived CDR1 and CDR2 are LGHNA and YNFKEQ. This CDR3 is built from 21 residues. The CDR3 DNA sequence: TGTGCCAGCAGCCAAGCATTAGGGGCTAGCGGGAGTCCCGGGGGCACAGATACGCAGTATTTT. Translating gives CASSQALGASGSPGGTDTQYF.

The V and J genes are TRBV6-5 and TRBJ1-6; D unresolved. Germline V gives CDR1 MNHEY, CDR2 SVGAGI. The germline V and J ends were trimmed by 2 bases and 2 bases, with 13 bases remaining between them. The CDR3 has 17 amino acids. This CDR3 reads CASSYKARPAYNSPLHF. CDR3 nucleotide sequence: TGTGCCAGCAGTTACAAGGCCCGGCCAGCCTATAATTCACCCCTCCACTTT.

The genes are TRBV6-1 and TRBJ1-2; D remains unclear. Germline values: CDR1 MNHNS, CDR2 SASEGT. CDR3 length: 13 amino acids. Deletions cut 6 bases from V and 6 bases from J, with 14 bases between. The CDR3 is CASRAMTDHGYTF. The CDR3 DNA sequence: TGTGCCAGCAGGGCCATGACGGACCATGGCTACACCTTC.

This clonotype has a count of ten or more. The CDR3, as DNA: TGCAGCGTTACCGGGACAGGGTTCACTGAAGCTTTCTTT. Translation gives CSVTGTGFTEAFF. The V and J genes are TRBV29-1 and TRBJ1-1, with 9 bases lining up with TRBD1. Germline CDR1 is SQVTM and CDR2 is ANQGSEA. The CDR3 loop spans 13 amino acids. V shed 5 bases, J shed 4 bases, and the junction held 5 bases outside the gene matches.

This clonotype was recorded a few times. The CDR3 nucleotides read TGTGCCAGCACCCTGGACCTCTACGAGCAGTACTTC. Protein: CASTLDLYEQYF. This rearrangement joins TRBV6-1 to TRBJ2-7; D is unresolved. The CDR3 contains 12 residues. V gave up 7 bases and J gave up 3 bases, with 10 bases separating them. Germline V lookup: CDR1 MNHNS, CDR2 SASEGT.

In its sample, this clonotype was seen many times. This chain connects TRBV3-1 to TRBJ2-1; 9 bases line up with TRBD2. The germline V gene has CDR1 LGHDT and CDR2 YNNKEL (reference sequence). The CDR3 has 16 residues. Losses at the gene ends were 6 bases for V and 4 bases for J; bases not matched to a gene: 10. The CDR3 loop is CASSSTAGGLYNEQFF. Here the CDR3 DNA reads TGTGCCAGCAGTAGCACAGCGGGAGGCCTGTACAATGAGCAGTTCTTC.

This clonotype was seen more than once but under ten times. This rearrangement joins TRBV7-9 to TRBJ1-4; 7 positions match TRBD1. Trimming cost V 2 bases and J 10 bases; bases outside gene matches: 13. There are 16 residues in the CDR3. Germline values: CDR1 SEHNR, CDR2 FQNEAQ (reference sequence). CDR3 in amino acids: CASSLSILAAGGKLFF. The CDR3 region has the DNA TGTGCCAGCAGCTTAAGTATCTTGGCAGCAGGGGGAAAACTGTTTTTT.

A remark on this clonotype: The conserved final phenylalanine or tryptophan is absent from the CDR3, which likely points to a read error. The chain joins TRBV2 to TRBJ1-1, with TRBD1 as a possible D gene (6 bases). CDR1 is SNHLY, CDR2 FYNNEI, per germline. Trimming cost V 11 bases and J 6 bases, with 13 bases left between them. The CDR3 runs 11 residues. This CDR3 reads CASCEGAEAFL. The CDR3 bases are TGTGCCTCATGCGAGGGGGCTGAAGCTTTCCTT.

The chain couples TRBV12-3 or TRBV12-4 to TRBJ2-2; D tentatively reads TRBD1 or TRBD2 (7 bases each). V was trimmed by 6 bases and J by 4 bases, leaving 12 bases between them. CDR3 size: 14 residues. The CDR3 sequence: CASRGGGFTGELFF. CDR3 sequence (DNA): TGTGCCAGCAGGGGAGGGGGCTTCACCGGGGAGCTGTTTTTT.

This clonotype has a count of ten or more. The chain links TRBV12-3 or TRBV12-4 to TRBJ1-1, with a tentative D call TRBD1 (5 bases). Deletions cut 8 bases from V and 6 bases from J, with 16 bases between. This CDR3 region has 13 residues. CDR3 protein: CASSFREGAEAFF. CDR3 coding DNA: TGTGCCAGCTCATTCAGGGAGGGAGCTGAAGCTTTCTTT.